The present T cell receptor (beta chain) was sequenced within a study of blood T cell repertoires in COVID-19. The CDR3 runs to 12 residues. Germline CDR1 is SGHDT and CDR2 is YYEEEE. V gave up 2 bases and J gave up 6 bases, with 9 bases separating them. Sequencing used immunoSEQ multiplex PCR; TCRdb keeps in-frame clones, though not all of them. Of about 250,000 clones listed, 75% to 85% are singletons. This TCR came from a man in his fifties with active or convalescent COVID-19. The chain joins TRBV5-6 to TRBJ2-7; a possible D gene is TRBD2 (5 bases). The sample comprised peripheral blood. CDR3 DNA sequence: TGTGCCAGCAGCTTATCCCGGGGCGAGCAGTACTTC. Encoded protein: CASSLSRGEQYF.